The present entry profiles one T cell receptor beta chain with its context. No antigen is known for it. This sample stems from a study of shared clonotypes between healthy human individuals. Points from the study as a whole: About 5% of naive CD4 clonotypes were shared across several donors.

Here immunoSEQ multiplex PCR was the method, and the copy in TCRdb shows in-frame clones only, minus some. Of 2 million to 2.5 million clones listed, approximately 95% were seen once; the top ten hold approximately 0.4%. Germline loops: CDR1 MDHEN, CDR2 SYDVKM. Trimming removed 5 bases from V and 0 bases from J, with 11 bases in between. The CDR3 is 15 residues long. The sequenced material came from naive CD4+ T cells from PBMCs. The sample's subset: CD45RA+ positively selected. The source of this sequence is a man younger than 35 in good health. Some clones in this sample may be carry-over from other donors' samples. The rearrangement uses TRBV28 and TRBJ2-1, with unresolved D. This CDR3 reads CASSPQLSSYNEQFF. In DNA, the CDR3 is TGTGCCAGCAGTCCGCAGCTGAGCTCCTACAATGAGCAGTTCTTC.